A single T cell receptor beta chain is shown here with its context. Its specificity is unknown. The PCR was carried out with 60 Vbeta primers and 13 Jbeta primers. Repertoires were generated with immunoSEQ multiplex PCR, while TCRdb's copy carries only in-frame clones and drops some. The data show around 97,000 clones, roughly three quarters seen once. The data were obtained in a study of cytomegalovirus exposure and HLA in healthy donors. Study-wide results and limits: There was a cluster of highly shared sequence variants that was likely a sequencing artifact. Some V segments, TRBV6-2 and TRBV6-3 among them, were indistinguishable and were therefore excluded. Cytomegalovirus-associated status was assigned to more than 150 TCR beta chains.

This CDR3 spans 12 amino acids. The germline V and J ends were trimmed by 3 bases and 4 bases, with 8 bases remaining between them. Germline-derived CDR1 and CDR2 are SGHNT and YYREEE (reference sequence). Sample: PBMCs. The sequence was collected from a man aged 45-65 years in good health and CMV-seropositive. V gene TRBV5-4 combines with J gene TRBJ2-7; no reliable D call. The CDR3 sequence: CASSYPGYEQYF. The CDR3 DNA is TGTGCCAGCAGCTATCCCGGGTACGAGCAGTACTTC.